This T cell receptor (beta chain) came from a study of shared clonotypes between healthy human individuals. About the study: Aged 18 to 49, the donors were two women and a few men.

The CDR3 runs to 16 residues. J gave up 3 bases and V 1 base, and 9 bases lay outside the gene matches. Germline CDR1 reads SGHTA; CDR2 reads FQGNSA. Study-wide results and limits: The naive CD4 repertoires of a few donors were compared, and about 5% of clonotypes were shared.

Notes on this clone: Its cognate antigen is unknown.

Sorted subsets were amplified in replicate PCRs using 200 ng DNA, around 30,000 T cell genomes. Clones were sequenced by immunoSEQ multiplex PCR, and TCRdb holds only the in-frame ones, with some missing. The data contain over a million clones, more than 75% of them seen just once; the ten biggest clones take up roughly 0.55%. This sequence was found in a man aged 18 to 30 in good health. Some clones in this sample may be carry-over from other donors' samples. The sequenced sample was memory CD4+ T cells from PBMCs. Noted subset: CD45RA-negative fraction. The gene calls are TRBV7-2 and TRBJ2-7; TRBD2 matches 7 bases. CDR3 amino acids: CASSLEGGRGNYEQYF. The CDR3 DNA reads as TGTGCCAGCAGCTTAGAAGGCGGGAGAGGGAACTACGAGCAGTACTTC. Combining the CDR3 with reference TRBV7-2 and TRBJ2-7 gives the whole variable domain GAGVSQSPSNKVTEKGKDVELRCDPISGHTALYWYRQSLGQGLEFLIYFQGNSAPDKSGLPSDRFSAERTGGSVSTLTIQRTQQEDSAVYLCASSLEGGRGNYEQYFGPGTRLTVT.